The 20 T cell receptor beta chains reported below all come from one sample, sequenced in a study of cytomegalovirus exposure and HLA in healthy donors. Data came from immunoSEQ multiplex PCR; TCRdb stores just in-frame clones and leaves some out. Here the sample spans roughly 130,000 clones, about 90% being singletons. The sample comprised PBMCs. The origin of the receptors is a woman younger than 45 in good health and CMV-seropositive.

The DNA of the CDR3 is TGCGCCAGCAGTGAGTCGAGAATCCTAGAGACCCAGTACTTC. Protein sequence: CASSESRILETQYF. The chain employs TRBV10-1 and TRBJ2-5; no clear D gene. The V end lost 0 bases, the J end lost 4 bases, and 9 bases lay between the germline ends. CDR3 length equals 14 residues. Germline V gene data show CDR1 as WNHNN and CDR2 as SYGVQD (reference sequence).

The chain couples TRBV6-5 to TRBJ1-4; a possible D gene is TRBD1 (6 bases). Germline values: CDR1 MNHEY, CDR2 SVGAGI. Trimming took off 3 bases at V and 11 bases at J, with 22 bases between the two ends. The CDR3 spans 16 residues. Here the CDR3 reads CASSYGGGLSLGKLFF. CDR3 in DNA: TGTGCCAGCAGTTATGGGGGCGGTTTATCTCTTGGGAAACTGTTTTTT.

The chain links TRBV9 to TRBJ1-1; TRBD1 aligns across 8 bases. V was pared by 4 bases and J by 5 bases, with 7 bases of the junction left unmatched. Germline V gene lookup returns CDR1 SGDLS and CDR2 YYNGEE. The CDR3 covers 14 residues. The CDR3 DNA sequence: TGTGCCAGCAGCCCACGACAGGGGCAAACTGAAGCTTTCTTT. Translating it yields CASSPRQGQTEAFF.

This chain joins TRBV6-5 and TRBJ2-7; 9 positions match TRBD1. V shed 8 bases and J 4 bases; nucleotides not matched to a gene: 12. Germline loops: CDR1 MNHEY, CDR2 SVGAGI. CDR3 length: 15 amino acids. The CDR3 DNA reads as TGTGCCAGCGGACAAACCGGGACAGGGAAATACGAGCAGTACTTC. It yields the protein CASGQTGTGKYEQYF.

The CDR3 coding sequence is TGTGCCAGCAGCGGGCTCCGTAATGAGCAGTTCTTC. Protein: CASSGLRNEQFF. V usage is TRBV7-6 and J usage is TRBJ2-1; D not certain. The CDR3 is 12 residues long. The V gene lost 5 bases and the J gene lost 7 bases, with 9 bases spanning the gap. The germline V gene has CDR1 SGHVS and CDR2 FNYEAQ.

V usage is TRBV5-4 and J usage is TRBJ2-1, with 8 bases identical to TRBD2. This CDR3 is 15 amino acids long. J lost 5 bases, V lost 0 bases, and 4 bases had no gene match. Germline CDR1 SGHNT, CDR2 YYREEE (reference sequence). This CDR3 is CASSLEVAGNNEQFF. The CDR3 nucleotides read TGTGCCAGCAGCTTGGAGGTAGCGGGGAACAATGAGCAGTTCTTC.

The chain links TRBV21-1 to TRBJ2-7; the table calls TRBD1, which could not be checked here. TRBV21-1 constitutes a pseudogene. The CDR3 length is 15 residues. The CDR3 DNA follows: TGTGCCAGCAGCAATCCGGACAGGGAGGCCTACGAGCAGTACTTC. The encoded protein is CASSNPDREAYEQYF.

V gene TRBV4-1 combines with J gene TRBJ2-2, with TRBD2 matching over 11 bases. The CDR3 is 20 residues long. V lost 1 base to trimming and J lost 6 bases; unmatched junction nucleotides: 16. Germline CDR1 and CDR2: MGHRA and YSYEKL. The CDR3: CASSQVIAPSGGLYPGELFF. The CDR3 bases are TGCGCCAGCAGCCAAGTTATCGCCCCTAGCGGGGGGCTATATCCCGGGGAGCTGTTTTTT.

This clone was detected a few times. The chain links TRBV6-5 to TRBJ1-5; D perhaps matches TRBD1 (6 bases). Germline assignment: CDR1 MNHEY and CDR2 SVGAGI. V lost 8 bases and J 1 base, leaving 12 bases between the germline ends. This CDR3 is built from 14 residues. CDR3 sequence reads: CASSRGGSNQPQHF. CDR3 DNA sequence: TGTGCCAGCTCTAGGGGGGGGAGCAATCAGCCCCAGCATTTT.

The V and J genes are TRBV29-1 and TRBJ2-3; 8 nucleotides agree with TRBD2. V dropped 7 bases and J dropped 2; count of bases not matched to a gene: 2. CDR3 length equals 12 residues. Germline assignment: CDR1 SQVTM and CDR2 ANQGSEA. The CDR3 bases are TGCAGCGGCGGGGGGACCACAGATACGCAGTATTTT. It encodes CSGGGTTDTQYF.

This clone has only one observation. This chain links TRBV5-1 with TRBJ1-5; 9 bases are a match to TRBD1. V lost 0 bases, J lost 6 bases, and 4 bases stayed unmatched. There are 15 residues in the CDR3. Germline V lookup: CDR1 SGHRS, CDR2 YFSETQ. This CDR3 reads CASSLDGTGSQPQHF. In nucleotides, the CDR3 is TGCGCCAGCAGCTTGGACGGGACAGGGAGTCAGCCCCAGCATTTT.

This clone was seen once. V usage is TRBV29-1 and J usage is TRBJ1-1; D remains unclear. The CDR3 has 14 amino acids. The V end lost 2 bases, the J end lost 1 base, and 11 bases lay between the germline ends. Germline CDR1 reads SQVTM; CDR2 reads ANQGSEA. The CDR3 here is CSVESGLANTEAFF. The CDR3 nucleotides read TGCAGCGTTGAATCCGGTTTAGCGAACACTGAAGCTTTCTTT.

V gene TRBV27 combines with J gene TRBJ2-5; 12 bases match TRBD2. The J call may be wrong; the DNA end is better matched by TRBJ2-7. The germline CDR1 and CDR2 sequences are MNHEY and SMNVEV (reference sequence). This CDR3 region has 15 residues. This CDR3 is CASSPGLAGSYEQYF. Written as DNA, the CDR3 is TGTGCCAGCAGCCCCGGACTAGCGGGGAGCTACGAGCAGTACTTC.

The chain combines TRBV4-2 with TRBJ2-7; 8 bases align to TRBD1. The CDR3 is 16 residues long. V dropped 0 bases and J dropped 4; count of bases not matched to a gene: 8. Per the germline V gene, CDR1 is LGHNA and CDR2 is YNFKEQ. In DNA, the CDR3 is TGTGCCAGCAGCCAAGAGGACAGGGTTCAAACTTACGAGCAGTACTTC. Protein sequence: CASSQEDRVQTYEQYF.

J is TRBJ2-3 and V is TRBV7-2, with TRBD2 as a possible D gene (6 bases). The V end lost 5 bases, the J end lost 6 bases, and 6 bases lay between the germline ends. Looked up from germline, CDR1 is SGHTA and CDR2 is FQGNSA. The CDR3 runs 11 residues. DNA of the CDR3: TGTGCCAGCAGCGGAGGGGATACGCAGTATTTT. Its protein product is CASSGGDTQYF.

CDR3 coding DNA: TGTGCCAGCAGTTACTCGACAGGGTCTCAAGAGACCCAGTACTTC. Protein: CASSYSTGSQETQYF. V usage is TRBV6-5 and J usage is TRBJ2-5, with 7 bases identical to TRBD1. The CDR3 is 15 residues long. Trimming removed 0 bases from V and 2 bases from J; junction bases left unmatched: 3. Germline V lookup: CDR1 MNHEY, CDR2 SVGAGI.

V is TRBV7-9 and J is TRBJ2-1, with 8 bases lining up with TRBD1. The CDR3 is made up of 12 amino acids. V lost 3 bases to trimming and J lost 10 bases; unmatched junction nucleotides: 2. Germline lookup yields CDR1 SEHNR and CDR2 FQNEAQ (reference sequence). The CDR3, as DNA: TGTGCCAGCAGCTTTTCAGGGGGCGAGCAGTTCTTC. Amino acids: CASSFSGGEQFF.

The rearrangement joins TRBV11-2 to TRBJ2-2, with D tentatively TRBD2 (5 bases). Germline CDR1 is SGHAT and CDR2 is FQNNGV. Trimming removed 3 bases from V and 7 bases from J, with 12 bases in between. CDR3 length: 14 amino acids. In DNA form, the CDR3 reads TGTGCCAGCAGCTTGTTACGGGGTATCGGGGAGCTGTTTTTT. Its translation: CASSLLRGIGELFF.

The chain couples TRBV5-1 to TRBJ2-7, with D perhaps matching TRBD2 (5 bases). With 0 bases removed from V and 9 bases from J, the gap between germline ends came to 13 bases. The germline CDR1 and CDR2 sequences are SGHRS and YFSETQ. The CDR3 consists of 13 residues. CDR3 region: CASSLEVARGQYF. The DNA of the CDR3 is TGCGCCAGCAGCTTGGAGGTGGCACGGGGGCAGTACTTC.

The chain joins TRBV7-9 to TRBJ2-1, with a possible D match to TRBD1 (6 bases). The germline V gene has CDR1 SEHNR and CDR2 FQNEAQ (reference sequence). The V end lost 7 bases, the J end lost 0 bases, and 16 bases lay between the germline ends. CDR3 length: 16 residues. The CDR3 DNA follows: TGTGCCAGCATCAACCAGGGACAAGGCTCCTACAATGAGCAGTTCTTC. It codes for CASINQGQGSYNEQFF.